A selection of T cell receptor beta chains follows, all from one sample in a study of shared clonotypes between healthy human individuals. Clones were read by immunoSEQ multiplex PCR, and TCRdb kept only the in-frame ones, dropping some. The profile shows around 1.1 million clones, around 82% of them singletons. The sample taken for sequencing was memory CD4+ T cells from PBMCs. The origin of the receptors is a man aged 18 to 29 in good health. Some clones in this sample may be carry-over from other donors' samples. CDR3s include the opening cysteine and the closing phenylalanine or tryptophan. The order of the fields is J gene, clone size, D gene, V gene, CDR3 protein, CDR3 DNA. A D gene is named only where the DNA matches it firmly. The size field is filled for only some rows; it gives once, few, many or a size class.

TRBJ2-1 | NA | NA | TRBV21-1 | CAVEGGFYEQFF | TGTGCCGTAGAGGGCGGTTTCTATGAGCAGTTCTTC
TRBJ1-2 | once | NA | TRBV14 | CASSQDPGLLNGYTF | TGTGCCAGCAGCCAAGACCCAGGTCTCCTCAATGGCTACACCTTC
TRBJ2-1 | NA | TRBD1 | TRBV6-6 | CASSGQEKMRNEQFF | TGTGCCAGTTCGGGACAGGAGAAGATGAGGAATGAGCAGTTCTTC
TRBJ1-4 | NA | NA | TRBV7-9 | CATQPRGATNEKLFF | TGTGCCACCCAGCCACGGGGTGCAACTAATGAAAAACTGTTTTTT
TRBJ2-7 | once | TRBD1 | TRBV2 | CASGDRLGSYEQYF | TGTGCCAGCGGGGACAGGTTGGGCTCCTACGAGCAGTACTTC
TRBJ1-5 | NA | NA | TRBV28 | CASSFKTFYGNQPQHF | TGTGCCAGCAGTTTCAAAACCTTCTATGGCAATCAGCCCCAGCATTTT
TRBJ2-3 | NA | NA | TRBV28 | CASSLGGVSRDTQYF | TGTGCCAGCTCCCTGGGCGGGGTCTCGAGGGATACGCAGTATTTT
TRBJ2-2 | NA | TRBD2 | TRBV28 | CASSSTSGPGELFF | TGTGCCAGCAGTTCGACTAGCGGGCCCGGGGAGCTGTTTTTT
TRBJ2-7 | NA | NA | TRBV2 | CASSLGSYEQYF | TGTGCCAGCAGCCTCGGGAGCTACGAGCAGTACTTC
TRBJ2-1 | NA | TRBD2 | TRBV19 | CASSIPGLAGGEQFF | TGTGCCAGTAGTATTCCGGGACTAGCGGGAGGTGAGCAGTTCTTC
TRBJ1-1 | NA | TRBD1 | TRBV25-1 | CASSEDRGYTEAFF | TGTGCCAGCAGTGAGGACAGGGGGTACACTGAAGCTTTCTTT
TRBJ2-7 | NA | NA | TRBV30 | CAWSVPGRGTYEQYF | TGTGCCTGGAGTGTACCTGGACGGGGGACCTACGAGCAGTACTTC
TRBJ2-1 | few | NA | TRBV5-1 | CASSLEGFHEQFF | TGCGCCAGCAGCTTGGAGGGGTTCCATGAGCAGTTCTTC
TRBJ1-2 | NA | NA | TRBV5-6 | CASSLTAYGYTF | TGTGCCAGCAGCTTGACAGCATATGGCTACACCTTC